This T cell receptor beta chain was profiled in a study of blood T cell repertoires in COVID-19 (TCRdb year 2020). Concerning the study at large: Samples from collaborators originated in the United States, Italy and Spain and spanned both the acute and convalescent phases of COVID-19. The prospective study material was composed of cDNA or gDNA derived from T cells, B-cell-depleted T cells, or PBMCs. The dataset comprised deeply sampled blood TCRbeta repertoires from subjects exposed to, actively infected with, or recovered from COVID-19. The repertoires were released in a freely available public database intended as a resource for research on the immune response to SARS-CoV-2. Samples came from the ongoing ImmuneRACE study (first 160 participants) plus 1,254 subjects from 6 global collaborators. Nearly every sample came with metadata listing a de-identified subject ID, COVID-19 status, age in years and sex. Where available, HLA class I and class II types were obtained from metadata supplied by the sample provider rather than from assay-based typing. Broad study findings and their caveats: The quantity of clinical and demographic metadata differed by source and by participant and was supplied without curation.

In the case of this clone: The antigen it binds to is not known. No per-base quality is available; no much larger clone lies one base away.

Reading the germline V gene gives CDR1 SGHDT and CDR2 YYEEEE. Here V drops 5 bases and J drops 4 bases, and the junction holds 8 bases not matched to any gene. The CDR3 has 14 amino acids, counting the end cysteine and phenylalanine. The retained sequence is limited to the CDR3, 42 bases, with the frame set at the first base. TCRbeta CDR3 regions were amplified from genomic DNA using the immunoSEQ Assay, a bias-controlled multiplex PCR. The paper's data handling went like this. The number of nucleated cells in each sample was estimated from the amplification of reference gene primers within the assay. Sequence reads were collapsed and filtered to measure the absolute abundance of every unique TCRbeta CDR3 rearrangement. For each sample, productive Simpson clonality was calculated as the square root of Simpson's diversity index over productive rearrangements. TCRdb re-hosts the immuneACCESS table, in-frame sequences only. Its copies lack some clones; in the studies checked, an unresolved V gene accounts for under half of them, and the cause for the rest is not known. V and J calls and clone size are those listed in that table; D and trimming were worked out from the DNA. This sample holds fewer than 140,000 clones; over 60% were observed only once. The top ten clonotypes cover 5% to 8% of the sample.

In Seattle, one collaborating source enrolled patients while the infection was active and tracked those patients longitudinally over the course of disease. Collaborating institutions collected whole blood in K2EDTA tubes following their own protocols. Collaborator samples were shipped for TCRbeta analysis as frozen whole blood, isolated PBMCs, or DNA extracted from either sample type. The source of this sequence is a man older than 75 with COVID-19, enrolled during active disease. Sequenced sample: peripheral blood. Here the chain combines TRBV5-6 and TRBJ2-5, with 7 bases in between that match TRBD2. The CDR3 region reads CASRARTRGETQYF. The bases read TGTGCCAGCAGGGCCAGGACTAGAGGAGAGACCCAGTACTTC.